The rows below give T cell receptor beta chains drawn from one sample of a study of blood T cell repertoires in COVID-19. TCRdb's table, derived via immunoSEQ multiplex PCR, lists solely in-frame clones and lacks some. The sample has under 150,000 clones; approximately 88% are singletons. The sequenced sample consisted of peripheral blood. These receptors came from a human donor in a cohort sampled during active COVID-19. Each CDR3 is given with its conserved first and last residue. The D gene is left open where the match is weak. Clone size is given for some rows only: seen once, a few or many times, or a class if the clone is expanded.

D: .; size: .; J: TRBJ2-1; V: TRBV7-2; DNA: TGTGCCAGCAGCTTGCCTAGCATCTACAATGAGCAGTTCTTC; CDR3: CASSLPSIYNEQFF
D: TRBD1; size: .; J: TRBJ2-7; V: TRBV7-2; DNA: TGTGCCAGCAGCATGGGACAGGGTTGGTACGAGCAGTACTTC; CDR3: CASSMGQGWYEQYF
D: .; size: once; J: TRBJ1-1; V: TRBV4-2; DNA: TGTGCCAGCAGCGACATAAACAGGGAAGGCACTGAAGCTTTCTTT; CDR3: CASSDINREGTEAFF
D: TRBD2; size: .; J: TRBJ2-3; V: TRBV11-2; DNA: TGTGCCAGCAGCGCCGGGCGGGGGGGAAGCACAGATACGCAGTATTTT; CDR3: CASSAGRGGSTDTQYF
D: TRBD2; size: .; J: TRBJ2-1; V: TRBV4-1; DNA: TGCGCCAGCAGCCAAGAAGCGGGGGCCTACAATGAGCAGTTCTTC; CDR3: CASSQEAGAYNEQFF
D: TRBD1; size: .; J: TRBJ1-2; V: TRBV6-4; DNA: TGTGCCAGCAGTGACTCGGGACAGCTGCGGAGCTTCTATGGCTACACCTTC; CDR3: CASSDSGQLRSFYGYTF
D: TRBD1; size: .; J: TRBJ2-3; V: TRBV12-5; DNA: TGTGCTAGTGGTGCCGGGACAGGAGGGGATACGCAGTATTTT; CDR3: CASGAGTGGDTQYF
D: .; size: .; J: TRBJ2-3; V: TRBV5-1; DNA: TGCGCCAGCAGCATACTCGGGACACAAAGGAGGACAGATACGCAGTATTTT; CDR3: CASSILGTQRRTDTQYF
D: TRBD1; size: .; J: TRBJ2-6; V: TRBV18; DNA: TGTGCCAGCTCGGACAGGTTTAGCTCTGGGGCCAACGTCCTGACTTTC; CDR3: CASSDRFSSGANVLTF
D: TRBD1; size: .; J: TRBJ2-7; V: TRBV7-9; DNA: TGTGCCAGCAGCTTAGCAAGTCTTTGGGCAGGGGGAGACGAGCAGTACTTC; CDR3: CASSLASLWAGGDEQYF
D: .; size: few; J: TRBJ1-6; V: TRBV3-1/TRBV3-2; DNA: TGTGCCAGCAGCGATCGGTCGAGCTCCTATAATTCACCCCTCCACTTT; CDR3: CASSDRSSSYNSPLHF
D: .; size: .; J: TRBJ2-7; V: TRBV12-3/TRBV12-4; DNA: TGTGCCAGCAGTCCCGGGGGCTACGAGCAGTACTTC; CDR3: CASSPGGYEQYF
D: .; size: once; J: TRBJ1-1; V: TRBV27; DNA: TGTGCCAGCAGTTCGGTAACTGAAGCTTTCTTT; CDR3: CASSSVTEAFF
D: .; size: once; J: TRBJ2-5; V: TRBV30; DNA: TGTGCCTGGCACAAACAGATCCAAGAGACCCAGTACTTC; CDR3: CAWHKQIQETQYF
D: TRBD2; size: .; J: TRBJ2-1; V: TRBV5-1; DNA: TGCGCCCCCGGTCGGGGGGGGCTAAATGAGCAGTTCTTC; CDR3: CAPGRGGLNEQFF
D: .; size: .; J: TRBJ1-3; V: TRBV5-1; DNA: TGCGCCAGCAGCATTGAAGGACAGGGAAACACCATATATTTT; CDR3: CASSIEGQGNTIYF
D: TRBD1; size: .; J: TRBJ1-1; V: TRBV5-4; DNA: TGTGCCAGCAGCGACCAACAGGGGGCCGGCACTGAAGCTTTCTTT; CDR3: CASSDQQGAGTEAFF
D: .; size: .; J: TRBJ1-4; V: TRBV5-6; DNA: TGTGCCAGCAGCTTGAAGGTTTCAGGGCTGGATGAAAAACTGTTTTTT; CDR3: CASSLKVSGLDEKLFF
D: TRBD1; size: once; J: TRBJ1-1; V: TRBV11-1; DNA: TGTGCCAGCAGCCAGGACAGGGTCGCTGAAGCTTTCTTT; CDR3: CASSQDRVAEAFF
D: .; size: once; J: TRBJ2-3; V: TRBV14; DNA: TGTGCCAGCAGCCGGGGGGTCCTCACAGATACGCAGTATTTT; CDR3: CASSRGVLTDTQYF
D: .; size: .; J: TRBJ2-1; V: TRBV7-2; DNA: TGTGCCAGCAGCTTAGCGGCTTACAATGAGCAGTTCTTC; CDR3: CASSLAAYNEQFF
D: TRBD2; size: few; J: TRBJ2-3; V: TRBV27; DNA: TGTGCCAGCAGCCCAGACGGAACTAGCGGAGATACGCAGTATTTT; CDR3: CASSPDGTSGDTQYF
D: .; size: .; J: TRBJ2-7; V: TRBV6-5; DNA: TGTGCCAGCAGTTACACGGACAACCCCTACGAGCAGTACTTC; CDR3: CASSYTDNPYEQYF
D: .; size: .; J: TRBJ1-5; V: TRBV4-2; DNA: TGTGCCAGCAGCCAAGATCCCGACAGGAGCAATCAGCCCCAGCATTTT; CDR3: CASSQDPDRSNQPQHF
D: .; size: .; J: TRBJ1-1; V: TRBV4-2; DNA: TGTGCCAGCAGCCAGGAGGGCGCCAGGAACACTGAAGCTTTCTTT; CDR3: CASSQEGARNTEAFF
D: TRBD1; size: .; J: TRBJ1-5; V: TRBV5-4; DNA: TGTGCCAGCAGCTTGGGGAGGGGGCGGAATCAGCCCCAGCATTTT; CDR3: CASSLGRGRNQPQHF
D: TRBD1; size: few; J: TRBJ1-2; V: TRBV5-1; DNA: TGCGCCAGCAGCATGACAGGGGGCGATGGCTACACCTTC; CDR3: CASSMTGGDGYTF
D: .; size: .; J: TRBJ2-5; V: TRBV7-2; DNA: TGTGCCAGCAGCTTATCAGCGGGTGGAGAGACCCAGTACTTC; CDR3: CASSLSAGGETQYF
D: .; size: .; J: TRBJ2-7; V: TRBV28; DNA: TGTGCCAGCAGTTTAGTGAGAACCTACGAGCAGTACTTC; CDR3: CASSLVRTYEQYF
D: TRBD1; size: .; J: TRBJ1-1; V: TRBV18; DNA: TGTGCCAGCTCAGAAGGGACAGGGGGATGGAACACTGAAGCTTTCTTT; CDR3: CASSEGTGGWNTEAFF
D: TRBD1; size: .; J: TRBJ2-5; V: TRBV7-2; DNA: TGTGCCAGCAGCATTGGACAGGGGGGACAAGAGACCCAGTACTTC; CDR3: CASSIGQGGQETQYF
D: .; size: .; J: TRBJ2-1; V: TRBV13; DNA: TGTGCCAGCAGCTTAGAGAGGGCGGAGGTTAAGCAGTTCTTC; CDR3: CASSLERAEVKQFF
D: .; size: .; J: TRBJ2-1; V: TRBV19; DNA: TGTGCCAGTAGTATAGGTCGGGTAAATGAGCAGTTCTTC; CDR3: CASSIGRVNEQFF
D: .; size: .; J: TRBJ2-4; V: TRBV6-1; DNA: TGTGCCAGCAGTGAAAAGGGGGCCAAAAACATTCAGTACTTC; CDR3: CASSEKGAKNIQYF
D: TRBD2; size: .; J: TRBJ2-5; V: TRBV7-2; DNA: TGTGCCAGCAGCGCCCCCCCGGGGGGAGAGACCCAGTACTTC; CDR3: CASSAPPGGETQYF
D: .; size: once; J: TRBJ2-5; V: TRBV5-4; DNA: TGTGCCAGCAGCAACCCTACTAGTCAAGGGGAGACCCAGTACTTC; CDR3: CASSNPTSQGETQYF
D: TRBD2; size: .; J: TRBJ2-1; V: TRBV4-1; DNA: TGCGCCAGCAGCCTTCTAGCGGGGGCATACAATGAGCAGTTCTTC; CDR3: CASSLLAGAYNEQFF
D: TRBD1; size: .; J: TRBJ2-7; V: TRBV12-5; DNA: TGTGCTAGTGGTTTCATCGGGACAGCTTACTACGAGCAGTACTTC; CDR3: CASGFIGTAYYEQYF
D: TRBD1; size: .; J: TRBJ1-6; V: TRBV2; DNA: TGTGCCAGCAGACCCGGGACAGGGGGCCCAAATTCACCCCTCCACTTT; CDR3: CASRPGTGGPNSPLHF
D: TRBD1; size: .; J: TRBJ1-1; V: TRBV5-6; DNA: TGTGCCAGCAGCTTGGCTCAGGGACAGATGAACACTGAAGCTTTCTTT; CDR3: CASSLAQGQMNTEAFF
D: .; size: .; J: TRBJ1-5; V: TRBV5-8; DNA: TGTGCCAGCAGCTCGCTGACTGACAGTCCGAATCAGCCCCAGCATTTT; CDR3: CASSSLTDSPNQPQHF
D: .; size: few; J: TRBJ2-7; V: TRBV29-1; DNA: TGCAGCGTTGGAGGGGGTTCGAACTACGAGCAGTACTTC; CDR3: CSVGGGSNYEQYF
D: TRBD2; size: .; J: TRBJ2-5; V: TRBV3-1/TRBV3-2; DNA: TGTGCCAGCAGTCCTTTTGCGGGGGGTCGGCAGACCCAGTACTTC; CDR3: CASSPFAGGRQTQYF
D: .; size: .; J: TRBJ2-3; V: TRBV5-1; DNA: TGCGCCAGCAGCACCCTAACCGGACAGAGCACAGATACGCAGTATTTT; CDR3: CASSTLTGQSTDTQYF
D: TRBD1; size: .; J: TRBJ2-2; V: TRBV27; DNA: TGTGCCAGCAGTTTAACCATGCGGACAGGGTGGACCGGGGAGCTGTTTTTT; CDR3: CASSLTMRTGWTGELFF
D: .; size: .; J: TRBJ2-1; V: TRBV9; DNA: TGTGCCAGCAGCCGCGGGACGCCCAACAATGAGCAGTTCTTC; CDR3: CASSRGTPNNEQFF
D: TRBD1; size: .; J: TRBJ2-5; V: TRBV27; DNA: TGTGCCAGCAGTTTGGGACAGGGTATTGCGACCCAGTACTTC; CDR3: CASSLGQGIATQYF
D: TRBD1; size: .; J: TRBJ1-2; V: TRBV9; DNA: TGTGCCAGCAGCGTAGAGGGATGGACAGGGGAAGGCTACACCTTC; CDR3: CASSVEGWTGEGYTF
D: TRBD1; size: .; J: TRBJ1-6; V: TRBV6-5; DNA: TGTGCCAGTGGGACAGGGAGCTCCTATAATTCACCCCTCCACTTT; CDR3: CASGTGSSYNSPLHF
D: TRBD2; size: .; J: TRBJ2-7; V: TRBV15; DNA: TGTGCCACCAGCAGAGATGGGACTAGAGGGGACGAGCAGTACTTC; CDR3: CATSRDGTRGDEQYF
D: TRBD1; size: .; J: TRBJ1-2; V: TRBV30; DNA: TGTGCCTGGAGGGGGACAGGTGGTGGCTACACCTTC; CDR3: CAWRGTGGGYTF
D: TRBD2; size: .; J: TRBJ2-3; V: TRBV11-2; DNA: TGTGCCAGCGCCAGGGGACTAGCGGGGGGGACAGATACGCAGTATTTT; CDR3: CASARGLAGGTDTQYF
D: .; size: .; J: TRBJ2-5; V: TRBV20-1; DNA: TGCAGTGCTAACAGGGAAGAGACCCAGTACTTC; CDR3: CSANREETQYF
D: .; size: .; J: TRBJ2-7; V: TRBV7-9; DNA: TGTGCCAGCAGCTTTCCGGGCTACGAGCAGTACTTC; CDR3: CASSFPGYEQYF
D: TRBD1; size: .; J: TRBJ1-2; V: TRBV6-1; DNA: TGTGCCAGCAGTGAAATCTACAGGGGCAGTGGCTACACCTTC; CDR3: CASSEIYRGSGYTF
D: .; size: .; J: TRBJ2-7; V: TRBV6-5; DNA: TGTGCCAGCAGTTACACGGGGTTGTCCTACGAGCAGTACTTC; CDR3: CASSYTGLSYEQYF
D: TRBD1; size: .; J: TRBJ2-7; V: TRBV6-5; DNA: TGTGCCAGCAACCCGGGACAGGGTTACGAGCAGTACTTC; CDR3: CASNPGQGYEQYF